This T cell receptor (beta chain) is drawn from a study of cytomegalovirus exposure and HLA in healthy donors. Regarding the study as a whole: Roughly even sequencing depth across donors was the assumption behind the presence/absence analyses.

13 Jbeta primers and 60 Vbeta primers were used for the PCR. Data came from immunoSEQ multiplex PCR; TCRdb stores just in-frame clones and leaves some out. The table includes under 200,000 clones, less than 90% detected once. Points on this clone: Its specificity is not known.

The CDR3 runs to 15 residues. Deletions cut 0 bases from V and 5 bases from J, with 11 bases between. The germline gives CDR1 MGHRA, CDR2 YSYEKL. This TCR derives from a woman in her twenties or thirties in good health and CMV-seronegative. The sample consisted of PBMCs. The chain uses TRBV4-1 and TRBJ2-1; maybe TRBD1 (6 bases). The CDR3 is CASSQEGGANNEQFF. In DNA, the CDR3 is TGCGCCAGCAGCCAAGAAGGGGGAGCCAACAATGAGCAGTTCTTC.